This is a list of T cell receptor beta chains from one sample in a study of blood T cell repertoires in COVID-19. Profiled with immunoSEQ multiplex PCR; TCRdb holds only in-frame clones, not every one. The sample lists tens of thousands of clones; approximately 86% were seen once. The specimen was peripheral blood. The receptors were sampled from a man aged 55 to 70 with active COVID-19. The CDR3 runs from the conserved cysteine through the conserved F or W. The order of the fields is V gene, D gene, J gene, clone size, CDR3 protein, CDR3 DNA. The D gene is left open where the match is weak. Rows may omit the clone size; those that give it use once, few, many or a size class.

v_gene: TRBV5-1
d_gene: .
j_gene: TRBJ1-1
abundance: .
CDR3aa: CASSLALIANTEAFF
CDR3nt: TGCGCCAGCAGCTTGGCCCTGATAGCGAACACTGAAGCTTTCTTT

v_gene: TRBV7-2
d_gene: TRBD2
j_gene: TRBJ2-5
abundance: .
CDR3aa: CASRKVAGGQETQYF
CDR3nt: TGTGCCAGCAGGAAAGTAGCGGGGGGGCAGGAGACCCAGTACTTC

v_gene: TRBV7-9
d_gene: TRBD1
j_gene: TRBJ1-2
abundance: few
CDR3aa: CASSTGGAGGYTF
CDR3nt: TGTGCCAGCAGCACAGGGGGCGCAGGTGGCTACACCTTC

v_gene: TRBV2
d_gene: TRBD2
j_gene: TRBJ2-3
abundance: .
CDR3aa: CASTPRTSGGADTQYF
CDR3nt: TGTGCCAGCACACCCAGGACTAGCGGGGGGGCAGATACGCAGTATTTT

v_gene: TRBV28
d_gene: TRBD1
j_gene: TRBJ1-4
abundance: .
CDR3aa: CASSLRSLRDRGEKLFF
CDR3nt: TGTGCCAGCAGTTTAAGGTCTTTACGGGACAGGGGCGAAAAACTGTTTTTT

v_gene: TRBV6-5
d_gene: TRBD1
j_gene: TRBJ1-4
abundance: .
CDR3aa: CASRGDRGHEKLFF
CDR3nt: TGTGCCAGCAGGGGGGACAGGGGGCATGAAAAACTGTTTTTT

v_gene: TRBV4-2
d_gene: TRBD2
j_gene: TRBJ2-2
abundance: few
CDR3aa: CASSPGLAGVVGELFF
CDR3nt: TGTGCCAGCAGCCCCGGGCTAGCGGGGGTCGTCGGGGAGCTGTTTTTT

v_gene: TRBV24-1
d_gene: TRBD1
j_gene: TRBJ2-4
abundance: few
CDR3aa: CATSDLALDTGVSLDIQYF
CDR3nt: TGTGCCACCAGTGATTTAGCTTTAGATACAGGGGTCTCGTTAGACATTCAGTACTTC

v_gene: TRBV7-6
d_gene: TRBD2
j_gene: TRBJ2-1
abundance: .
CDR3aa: CASSSPGTSGGALDNEQFF
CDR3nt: TGTGCCAGCAGCTCCCCCGGGACTAGCGGGGGGGCTCTAGACAATGAGCAGTTCTTC

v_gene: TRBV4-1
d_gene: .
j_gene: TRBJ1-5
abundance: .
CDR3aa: CASSQESQGKGGNQPQHF
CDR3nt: TGCGCCAGCAGCCAAGAGTCGCAGGGGAAGGGTGGCAATCAGCCCCAGCATTTT

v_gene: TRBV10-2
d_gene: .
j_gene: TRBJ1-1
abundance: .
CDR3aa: CASSRAGGKTEAFF
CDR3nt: TGCGCCAGCAGCAGAGCGGGGGGGAAGACTGAAGCTTTCTTT

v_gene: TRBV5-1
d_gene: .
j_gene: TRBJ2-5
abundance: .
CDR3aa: CASGGGDGETQYF
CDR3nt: TGCGCCAGCGGTGGCGGGGATGGTGAGACCCAGTACTTC

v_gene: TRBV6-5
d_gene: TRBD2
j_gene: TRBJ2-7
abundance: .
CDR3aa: CASSLSGGAYEQYF
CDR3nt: TGTGCCAGCAGTCTTAGCGGGGGGGCGTACGAGCAGTACTTC

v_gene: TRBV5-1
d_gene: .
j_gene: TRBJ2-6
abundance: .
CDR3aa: CASSLTVAGANVLTF
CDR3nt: TGCGCCAGCAGCTTGACAGTAGCTGGGGCCAACGTCCTGACTTTC

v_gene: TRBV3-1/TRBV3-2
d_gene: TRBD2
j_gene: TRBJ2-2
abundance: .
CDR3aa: CASSRGGLAGGTGELFF
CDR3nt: TGTGCCAGCAGCCGGGGGGGGCTAGCGGGTGGAACCGGGGAGCTGTTTTTT

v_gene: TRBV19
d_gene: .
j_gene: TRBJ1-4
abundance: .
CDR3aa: CASSMPNGRAGEKLFF
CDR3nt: TGTGCCAGTAGTATGCCGAACGGGCGGGCGGGAGAAAAACTGTTTTTT

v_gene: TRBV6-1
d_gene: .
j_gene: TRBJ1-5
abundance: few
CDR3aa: CASSEVGSNQPQHF
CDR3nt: TGTGCCAGCAGTGAGGTGGGCAGCAATCAGCCCCAGCATTTT

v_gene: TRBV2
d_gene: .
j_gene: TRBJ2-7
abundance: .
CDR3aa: CASRTAYEQYF
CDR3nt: TGTGCCAGCCGGACAGCCTACGAGCAGTACTTC

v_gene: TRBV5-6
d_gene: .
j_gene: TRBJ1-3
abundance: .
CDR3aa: CASSLRGNSGNTIYF
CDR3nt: TGTGCCAGCAGCTTACGGGGAAACTCTGGAAACACCATATATTTT

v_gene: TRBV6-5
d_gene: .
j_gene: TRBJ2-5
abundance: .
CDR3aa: CASSQARGQETQYF
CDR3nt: TGTGCCAGCAGCCAAGCCCGGGGGCAAGAGACCCAGTACTTC

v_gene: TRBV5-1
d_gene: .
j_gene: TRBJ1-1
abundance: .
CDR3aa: CASSLDPGTRAEAFF
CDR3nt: TGCGCCAGCAGCTTGGATCCGGGGACTCGGGCTGAAGCTTTCTTT